This T cell receptor (beta chain) was profiled in a study of beta chain features in type 1 diabetes. Study summary: Researchers looked at fewer than 120,000,000 sorted cells across all samples.

The CDR3 consists of 13 residues. Looked up from germline, CDR1 is SQVTM and CDR2 is ANQGSEA. V lost 6 bases, J lost 3 bases, and 12 bases lay in between. Whole-study findings and limits: It was among patients, rather than healthy donors, that naive, central memory and Treg TCRB repertoires appeared more similar. In all four CD4+ subsets, TCRB CDR3 length was significantly, moderately reduced in type 1 diabetes.

Via the markers CD45RO/CCR7/CD25/CD127/CD95/CD27, stem cell-like memory, regulatory, central memory and naive CD4+ cells were sorted. What was sequenced were expressed TCRB transcripts, since all of the isolated RNA had been reverse transcribed. Produced via immunoSEQ multiplex PCR; TCRdb's table is partial and in-frame only. This table holds 550,000 to 850,000 clones, 13% found once. This clone was detected only a few times. Antigen: not known. V is TRBV29-1 and J is TRBJ1-3, with D perhaps TRBD1 (6 bases). The sequencing sample was made of naive CD4+ T cells from blood. The receptor's source is a man aged 18 to 29 with type 1 diabetes. The CDR3 reads CSVRETGGNTIYF. Written as DNA, the CDR3 is TGCAGCGTACGAGAGACAGGTGGAAACACCATATATTTT.